These T cell receptor beta chains were read from a single sample in a study of T-cell memory formation after mild COVID-19. TCRdb independently ran MiXCR on the 5' RACE reads; one entry per CDR3 protein. The sample includes about 190,000 distinct CDR3 sequences, around 26% of them seen just once. The specimen was PBMCs or a T cell subset sorted from them (not recorded which). The receptor set was obtained from an adult woman who had mild COVID-19 (a few samples of this study predate the infection). Cell type and time point are not known. Each CDR3 is given with its conserved first and last residue. Clone size is shown for a subset of rows, as once, few, many or a class of expanded clone.

V	size	J	CDR3
TRBV5-1	few	TRBJ1-4	CASSLKGTNEKLFF
TRBV4-2	-	TRBJ2-7	CASSQDLWDEQYF
TRBV5-5	-	TRBJ1-1	CASSLFRQLNTEAFF
TRBV12-3/TRBV12-4	-	TRBJ1-1	CASRPDRQNTEAFF
TRBV29-1	few	TRBJ2-1	CSVDGLAGGPMSEQFF
TRBV12-3/TRBV12-4	few	TRBJ2-2	CASSANRVLNTGELFF
TRBV9	-	TRBJ2-6	CASSDRAWWSSGANVLTF
TRBV5-1	many	TRBJ2-2	CASSRWGRTSGNTGELFF
TRBV7-9	-	TRBJ2-1	CASSLFGSRENSYNEQFF
TRBV7-2	-	TRBJ2-7	CASSLGGTGPTYEQYF